A single sample is the source of the 10 T cell receptor beta chains below, sequenced in a study of CD8+ T cells in alopecia areata listed by TCRdb under 2018. The library was produced with the immunoSEQ multiplex PCR assay. To provide template for TCR sequencing, every sample had RNA extracted and reverse transcribed into cDNA. The table was pulled from immuneACCESS by TCRdb, which kept in-frame rearrangements only. Such tables lose some clones; where checked, under half of the loss comes from unresolved V genes, and the rest has no known cause. The sample table shows 140,000 to 150,000 clones, and roughly 62% are seen once. The top ten clones comprise roughly 6.7% of the sample. The time point label here, explained by the study, means: baseline before oral tofacitinib. The sample consisted of CD4+ T cells sorted from blood, taken at week 0. Every receptor here comes from a human donor with alopecia areata.

The chain links TRBV30 to TRBJ1-6, with D maybe TRBD1 (5 bases). There are 13 residues in the CDR3. Germline lookup yields CDR1 GTSNPN and CDR2 SVGIG (reference sequence). Trimming cost V 7 bases and J 9 bases, with 16 bases left between them. Here the CDR3 reads CAFQRGSSSPLHF. The CDR3 nucleotides read TGTGCCTTCCAGCGGGGGTCAAGTTCACCCCTCCACTTT.

The rearrangement uses TRBV7-9 and TRBJ2-5; D gene unclear. CDR1 SEHNR and CDR2 FQNEAQ come from the germline V gene (reference sequence). V shed 3 bases and J shed 0 bases, with 11 bases lying between them. This CDR3 contains 15 residues. The CDR3 here is CASSFGQTYQETQYF. CDR3 coding DNA: TGTGCCAGCAGCTTCGGGCAGACGTACCAAGAGACCCAGTACTTC.

The chain links TRBV2 to TRBJ2-1, with 7 bases that match TRBD2. Trimming took 5 bases from V and 3 from J; bases not matched to a gene: 4. Germline V gene lookup returns CDR1 SNHLY and CDR2 FYNNEI. This CDR3 is built from 14 residues. CDR3 bases: TGTGCCAGCAGTTGGGGCGGGGGCTACAATGAGCAGTTCTTC. It yields the protein CASSWGGGYNEQFF.

This chain joins TRBV18 and TRBJ1-1; TRBD1 aligns across 10 bases. After removal of 5 bases from V and 4 bases from J, the junction contained 7 bases not matched to a gene. This CDR3 is built from 15 residues. The germline gives CDR1 KGHSH, CDR2 LQKENI. The CDR3 DNA reads TGTGCCAGCTCAGCTTTCGACAGGGGGCTCACTGAAGCTTTCTTT. As protein: CASSAFDRGLTEAFF.

This clone was observed a handful of times. One end of the junction fails to match germline, which may point to a read error. The genes are TRBV10-3 and TRBJ2-5; D gene uncertain. This CDR3 region has 16 residues. Germline loops: CDR1 ENHRY, CDR2 SYGVKD. The CDR3 loop reads CASSFSSGPRQETQYF. DNA of the CDR3: TGTGCCAGCAGTTTCTCGTCCGGCCCGCGGCAAGAGACCCAGTACTTC.

In its sample, this clone was seen once. The rearrangement uses TRBV29-1 and TRBJ1-1, with D unresolved. Germline V gene sequence: CDR1 SQVTM, CDR2 ANQGSEA. The V gene lost 5 bases and the J gene lost 4 bases, with 17 bases spanning the gap. The CDR3 is 14 residues long. CDR3 residues: CSVPFAGRGTEAFF. DNA of the CDR3: TGCAGCGTTCCTTTCGCGGGGAGAGGCACTGAAGCTTTCTTT.

The rearrangement uses TRBV14 and TRBJ2-1, with 9 bases identical to TRBD2. This CDR3 region has 16 residues. Germline CDR1 and CDR2: SGHDN and FVKESK. The V gene end was trimmed by 1 base and the J gene end by 8 bases; junction bases not matched to a gene: 9. The CDR3 DNA sequence: TGTGCCAGCAGCCAAGTGTCTAGCGGGGTAGGGTATGAGCAGTTCTTC. Translation: CASSQVSSGVGYEQFF.

The V and J genes are TRBV29-1 and TRBJ2-7, with unresolved D. V lost 2 bases and J lost 3, with 8 bases in between. Germline CDR1 and CDR2: SQVTM and ANQGSEA. CDR3 length: 12 residues. The CDR3 region is CSVELVGYEQYF. The CDR3 DNA sequence: TGCAGCGTTGAATTGGTGGGCTACGAGCAGTACTTC.

This chain joins TRBV4-3 and TRBJ1-2, with D possibly being TRBD1 (5 bases). CDR3 length: 13 residues. CDR1 is LGHNA, CDR2 YSLEER, per germline. V was shortened by 2 bases and J by 8 bases, with 12 bases between the two germline ends. The CDR3 coding sequence is TGCGCCAGCAGCCAACAGGCCGGGGGAGGCTACACCTTC. It is translated as CASSQQAGGGYTF.

V and J are TRBV5-1 and TRBJ2-7, with 7 nucleotides matching TRBD1. V was clipped by 3 bases and J by 1 base; unmatched bases: 7. Germline V gene data show CDR1 as SGHRS and CDR2 as YFSETQ. The length of the CDR3 is 15 residues. The CDR3 nucleotides read TGCGCCAGCAGCTCCTCCGGGACAGTATCCTACGAGCAGTACTTC. It specifies CASSSSGTVSYEQYF.